The TCR beta chain described here comes from a study of OX40 agonist ivuxolimab in advanced cancers. About the full investigation: Ivuxolimab, which targeted the costimulatory receptor OX40 (CD134), was an agonistic, fully human IgG2 monoclonal antibody. Intravenous ivuxolimab was administered to patients every 2 weeks at six dose levels: 0.01, 0.1, 0.3, 1.5, 3 and 10 mg/kg. Of the approximately 50 dose-escalation patients, hepatocellular carcinoma was present in some 19, melanoma in approximately 15, renal cell carcinoma in 9 and head and neck cancer in 9. Peripheral TCRbeta sequencing aimed to test whether ivuxolimab altered TCR sequence diversity and caused clonal T-cell expansion. Prior anti-PD-1, anti-PD-L1 or anti-CTLA-4 therapy was permitted, and checkpoint inhibitors had been received by about 44% of dose-escalation patients. Partial responses were achieved by three dose-escalation patients, of whom one had hepatocellular carcinoma and two had cutaneous melanoma. The paper reports the monotherapy dose-escalation portion (N of about 54 patients) of the phase I ivuxolimab trial. In the dose-escalation cohort, more than 75% of patients were male, and the mean age was roughly 60 years, with a range of 23 to 79.

General conclusions and limits of the study: In partial responders in the 0.1-3.0 mg/kg groups, normalized peripheral clonal expansion was found to be among the lowest, especially among CD8+ T cells. Low levels of normalized T-cell clonal expansion were also shown by some nonresponding patients. After ivuxolimab, CD8+ T cells had more expanded clones than CD4+ T cells on average. Which antigens the clonally expanded peripheral T cells were specific for was not determined. Clonal expansion of both CD4+ and CD8+ blood T cells was observed from baseline to week 6 at doses 0.1 to 3.0 mg/kg.

As concerns this clone: Its antigen is still unknown. No base qualities exist here, and no much larger clone lies one base off it.

The trial excluded patients who had a history of autoimmune disease or were on systemic immunosuppression. Peripheral blood for TCR sequencing was collected from all dose cohorts at baseline, on cycle 4 day 1, and on cycle 7 day 1. The samples were taken from a phase I, first-in-human, multicenter, open-label dose-escalation trial of ivuxolimab. Adults with locally advanced or metastatic melanoma, renal cell carcinoma, hepatocellular carcinoma or head and neck squamous cell carcinoma were enrolled in the trial. CD4+ and CD8+ T cells were sorted separately from peripheral blood before TCR sequencing. From the cysteine up to the phenylalanine, the CDR3 has a length of 18 residues. This entry keeps only the CDR3 DNA: 54 bases, framed from base 1. CDR1 and CDR2 were assigned from the germline V gene as SNHLY and FYNNEI. The V end gives up 5 bases and the J end 0 bases, leaving 10 bases in the junction not matched to a gene.

Genomic DNA was isolated from the sorted cells so that the TCRbeta CDR3 region could be sequenced. TCRbeta CDR3 regions were sequenced using the immunoSEQ Assay. Held by TCRdb, this immuneACCESS table contains in-frame sequences only and omits some clones. Under half of the omission traces to an unresolved V gene where checked; the cause of the rest is unknown. In all, the sample holds approximately 74,000 clones, and 75% to 90% of those were seen once. The top ten clones comprise roughly 2.2% of the sample. The starting material was CD4+ or CD8+ T cells sorted from blood, obtained in a trial of the OX40 agonist ivuxolimab. This TCR derives from an adult with an advanced solid tumor such as melanoma, head and neck, liver or kidney cancer. The rearranged chain carries TRBV2 and TRBJ2-1, with TRBD2 identical over 10 junction bases. CDR3 region: CASSILAGSQISYNEQFF. The bases are TGTGCCAGCAGTATACTAGCGGGGAGCCAAATCTCCTACAATGAGCAGTTCTTC.